This T cell receptor (beta chain) comes out of a study of T cells after yellow fever vaccination. Whole-study results and caveats: Clonotypes shared by both compartments, CD4 and CD8, made up a small share. Clones from primary vaccination mostly reappeared after the booster (approximately 95% CD4, about 88% CD8). Abundant bulk-population clonotypes could contaminate the FACS-sorted repertoires.

TCRdb processed the 5' RACE reads anew with MiXCR; each CDR3 protein has one entry. The repertoire holds more than 300,000 distinct CDR3 sequences, with 6.8% as singletons. Only a few counts were recorded for this clonotype. Its antigen is undetermined. CDR1 is KGHSH and CDR2 is LQKENI in the germline V gene. The J segment lost 3 bases and the V segment lost 3 bases, leaving 0 bases of the junction unmatched. The CDR3 has 13 amino acids. This receptor was identified in a young man who received the YFV17D yellow fever vaccine. This sample comprised PBMCs, obtained about 41 days after the first yellow fever vaccination. The J gene is TRBJ1-1, the V gene TRBV18; the match to TRBD1 covers 8 bases. CDR3 DNA: TGTGCCAGCTCACCGGGACAGGACACTGAAGCTTTCTTT. It is translated as CASSPGQDTEAFF.